The clone carrying this TCR beta chain was seen at least ten times. The target antigen is unknown. MiXCR, applied by TCRdb to the 5' RACE reads, yields one record per CDR3 protein. The repertoire has about 630,000 distinct CDR3 sequences, 9% to 15% of them found once; the top ten carry 14% to 15%. CDR1 and CDR2 (germline): MNHNS, SASEGT. After removal of 6 bases from V and 2 bases from J, the junction contained 4 bases not matched to a gene. The length of the CDR3 is 14 residues. These data come from a study of T cells after yellow fever vaccination. Findings of the study overall: The secondary response peaked faster, at day 5 versus 15, but was weaker.

The receptor was derived from a man under 40 who received the YFV17D yellow fever vaccine. The material was PBMCs, obtained on the day of the yellow fever booster vaccination. The V call is TRBV6-1, the J call TRBJ2-3; 8 bases are a match to TRBD2. The CDR3 reads CASSRSGTTDTQYF. The CDR3 DNA follows: TGTGCCAGCAGCCGTAGCGGGACCACAGATACGCAGTATTTT.